A selection of T cell receptor beta chains follows, all from one sample in a study of blood T cell repertoires in COVID-19. The method was immunoSEQ multiplex PCR; TCRdb's version includes in-frame clones alone and lacks a portion of them. Seen here are 200,000 or so clones, 65% to 90% observed once, and the top ten hold approximately 6%. The sequencing sample was made of peripheral blood. The receptor source for this set is a man older than 75 with acute or convalescent COVID-19. CDR3s include the opening cysteine and the closing phenylalanine or tryptophan. A D gene is named only where the DNA matches it firmly. Some rows have no size entry. The others give once, few or many, or a class for an expanded clone.

J: TRBJ2-1
D: TRBD2
size: NA
V: TRBV7-9
DNA: TGTGCCAGCAGCTTAGAGAGCGGGGGCAATGAGCAGTTCTTC
CDR3: CASSLESGGNEQFF

J: TRBJ2-1
D: NA
size: NA
V: TRBV5-1
DNA: TGCGCCAGCACATCATACACGAACAGTTACAATGAGCAGTTCTTC
CDR3: CASTSYTNSYNEQFF

J: TRBJ1-6
D: NA
size: once
V: TRBV18
DNA: TGTGCCAGCTCACCATCGCAGGGTGATTCACCCCTCCACTTT
CDR3: CASSPSQGDSPLHF

J: TRBJ1-5
D: TRBD1
size: few
V: TRBV7-6
DNA: TGTGCCAGCAGCTTAGGGGCAGGGGGCCTAACTGGACAGCCCCAGCATTTT
CDR3: CASSLGAGGLTGQPQHF

J: TRBJ1-1
D: NA
size: NA
V: TRBV20-1
DNA: TGCAGTGCCCGGCGGAGGGCGGAAGCTTTCTTT
CDR3: CSARRRAEAFF

J: TRBJ1-2
D: TRBD1
size: NA
V: TRBV6-5
DNA: TGTGCCAGCACTCCGGGACAGGGTAACTATGGCTACACCTTC
CDR3: CASTPGQGNYGYTF

J: TRBJ1-2
D: TRBD1
size: NA
V: TRBV7-9
DNA: TGTGCCAGCAGCTTGGGACAGAACTATGGCTACACCTTC
CDR3: CASSLGQNYGYTF

J: TRBJ1-1
D: TRBD1
size: NA
V: TRBV19
DNA: TGTGCCACCCGACAGGGGCAGAGGTCGAACACTGAAGCTTTCTTT
CDR3: CATRQGQRSNTEAFF

J: TRBJ2-7
D: NA
size: NA
V: TRBV19
DNA: TGTGCCAGTAGTATTAGGCAGGGGACCTACGAGCAGTACTTC
CDR3: CASSIRQGTYEQYF

J: TRBJ2-2
D: TRBD2
size: NA
V: TRBV20-1
DNA: TGCAGTGCTAGTATCGGGAGGGCCGGTCCCACCGGGGAGCTGTTTTTT
CDR3: CSASIGRAGPTGELFF

J: TRBJ1-4
D: TRBD1
size: NA
V: TRBV19
DNA: TGTGCCAGTACCAAAACAGGGGGCACTTATGAAAAACTGTTTTTT
CDR3: CASTKTGGTYEKLFF

J: TRBJ1-1
D: TRBD1
size: once
V: TRBV11-3
DNA: TGTGCCAGCAGCTTAGAATTTGGGACAGGGGGCACTGAAGCTTTCTTT
CDR3: CASSLEFGTGGTEAFF

J: TRBJ2-3
D: TRBD2
size: NA
V: TRBV27
DNA: TGTGCCAGCAGTTCTTGGGGGAGGGGCACAGATACGCAGTATTTT
CDR3: CASSSWGRGTDTQYF

J: TRBJ1-6
D: NA
size: NA
V: TRBV6-1
DNA: TGTGCCAGCAGTGAATTCGGGGGGGATAATTCACCCCTCCACTTT
CDR3: CASSEFGGDNSPLHF

J: TRBJ1-2
D: NA
size: NA
V: TRBV6-5
DNA: TGTGCCAGCAGGAAGGACAAATTAATCGGTGGCTACACCTTC
CDR3: CASRKDKLIGGYTF

J: TRBJ1-5
D: NA
size: NA
V: TRBV19
DNA: TGTGCCAGTAGTACCGGACAAGGAGGCAATCAGCCCCAGCATTTT
CDR3: CASSTGQGGNQPQHF

J: TRBJ2-3
D: TRBD1
size: few
V: TRBV28
DNA: TGTGCCAGCCCCCCCCGACAGGGCCGAGCAGATACGCAGTATTTT
CDR3: CASPPRQGRADTQYF

J: TRBJ2-5
D: TRBD2
size: NA
V: TRBV7-9
DNA: TGTGCCAGCAGCTCTATGGGGGGACTAGCTGCCCAAGAGACCCAGTACTTC
CDR3: CASSSMGGLAAQETQYF

J: TRBJ1-6
D: NA
size: few
V: TRBV10-2
DNA: TGCGCCAGCAGTGGCCAGGGAAACTCACCCCTCCACTTT
CDR3: CASSGQGNSPLHF

J: TRBJ2-5
D: TRBD2
size: NA
V: TRBV7-2
DNA: TGTGCCAGCGGGGATGGCGGGAGGGCCCAGTACTTC
CDR3: CASGDGGRAQYF

J: TRBJ1-2
D: NA
size: NA
V: TRBV19
DNA: TGTGCCAGTAGTATGACGGGAGTTAACTATGGCTACACCTTC
CDR3: CASSMTGVNYGYTF

J: TRBJ2-1
D: NA
size: NA
V: TRBV3-1/TRBV3-2
DNA: TGTGCCAGCAGCCAAGTGTTTGGGGGGAGCTCCTACAATGAGCAGTTCTTC
CDR3: CASSQVFGGSSYNEQFF

J: TRBJ2-3
D: NA
size: NA
V: TRBV18
DNA: TGTGCCAGCTCACCACCGGGCAGACCAGATACGCAGTATTTT
CDR3: CASSPPGRPDTQYF

J: TRBJ2-4
D: NA
size: NA
V: TRBV19
DNA: TGTGCCAGTAGTATAGGAGGGGGAGCCAAAAACATTCAGTACTTC
CDR3: CASSIGGGAKNIQYF

J: TRBJ2-2
D: NA
size: NA
V: TRBV5-1
DNA: TGCGCCAGCAGCCTGGCCGGGACAATAAGTTCCGGGGAGCTGTTTTTT
CDR3: CASSLAGTISSGELFF

J: TRBJ1-2
D: TRBD1
size: NA
V: TRBV30
DNA: TGTGCCTGGAGTTTTGTAGGACAGGTTTTTTCCTCTGGAGGCTACACCTTC
CDR3: CAWSFVGQVFSSGGYTF

J: TRBJ2-7
D: TRBD1
size: few
V: TRBV10-3
DNA: TGTGCCATCTTGGGACAGGAATCCTACGAGCAGTACTTC
CDR3: CAILGQESYEQYF

J: TRBJ2-2
D: NA
size: once
V: TRBV12-3/TRBV12-4
DNA: TGTGCCAGCGACAGGATTCCAACCGGGGAGCTGTTTTTT
CDR3: CASDRIPTGELFF

J: TRBJ2-3
D: TRBD2
size: NA
V: TRBV7-3
DNA: TGTGCCAGCAGCTTAACACTCACGCGGGAGGAAGCAGATACGCAGTATTTT
CDR3: CASSLTLTREEADTQYF

J: TRBJ2-1
D: TRBD2
size: NA
V: TRBV3-1/TRBV3-2
DNA: TGTGCCAGCAGCCCGCCCCGATGGACTAGCGGGACCTACAATGAGCAGTTCTTC
CDR3: CASSPPRWTSGTYNEQFF

J: TRBJ2-2
D: NA
size: NA
V: TRBV2
DNA: TGTGCCAGCAGTTTCTCCACCGGGGAGCTGTTTTTT
CDR3: CASSFSTGELFF

J: TRBJ2-1
D: TRBD2
size: NA
V: TRBV7-2
DNA: TGTGCCAGCAGCTCCCTAGCGGGAGGCCAAGCTGAGCAGTTCTTC
CDR3: CASSSLAGGQAEQFF

J: TRBJ2-5
D: TRBD2
size: NA
V: TRBV10-3
DNA: TGTGCCATCAGTGGGGACGGAGCGGGAGCCAAAGAGACCCAGTACTTC
CDR3: CAISGDGAGAKETQYF

J: TRBJ2-3
D: NA
size: NA
V: TRBV30
DNA: TGTGCCTGGGTGGGGCTTTTCGATACGCAGTATTTT
CDR3: CAWVGLFDTQYF

J: TRBJ2-5
D: TRBD2
size: NA
V: TRBV9
DNA: TGTGCCAGCAGCGCCGGCGGGACTAGCGGGAGCAAGACCCAGTACTTC
CDR3: CASSAGGTSGSKTQYF

J: TRBJ2-1
D: TRBD2
size: few
V: TRBV5-1
DNA: TGCGCCAGCAGCTTGGGAGCGGGAGCCTACAATGAGCAGTTCTTC
CDR3: CASSLGAGAYNEQFF

J: TRBJ1-4
D: TRBD1
size: NA
V: TRBV7-2
DNA: TGTGCCAGCAGCTTTTACTCAAACAGGGGTGAAAAACTGTTTTTT
CDR3: CASSFYSNRGEKLFF

J: TRBJ2-4
D: NA
size: NA
V: TRBV7-2
DNA: TGTGCCAGCAGCTTATGGGCAGATTCACTAGCCAAAAACATTCAGTACTTC
CDR3: CASSLWADSLAKNIQYF

J: TRBJ2-5
D: TRBD1
size: few
V: TRBV19
DNA: TGTGCCAGTAGCGACAGGGGGCGAGAGACCCAGTACTTC
CDR3: CASSDRGRETQYF

J: TRBJ2-7
D: TRBD1
size: NA
V: TRBV29-1
DNA: TGCAGCGTAACACAGGGGATCGGGCGCTACGAGCAGTACTTC
CDR3: CSVTQGIGRYEQYF

J: TRBJ2-3
D: NA
size: NA
V: TRBV7-2
DNA: TGTGCCAGCAGCGACGACTGGAGAACTACGCAGTATTTT
CDR3: CASSDDWRTTQYF

J: TRBJ2-2
D: TRBD2
size: NA
V: TRBV5-1
DNA: TGCGCCAGCAGCATCGGGACTAGCGGGGCCGGGGAGCTGTTTTTT
CDR3: CASSIGTSGAGELFF

J: TRBJ2-7
D: TRBD2
size: few
V: TRBV10-1
DNA: TGCGCCAGCAGTGAGCGCCTTGGGACTAGCTACGAGCAGTACTTC
CDR3: CASSERLGTSYEQYF